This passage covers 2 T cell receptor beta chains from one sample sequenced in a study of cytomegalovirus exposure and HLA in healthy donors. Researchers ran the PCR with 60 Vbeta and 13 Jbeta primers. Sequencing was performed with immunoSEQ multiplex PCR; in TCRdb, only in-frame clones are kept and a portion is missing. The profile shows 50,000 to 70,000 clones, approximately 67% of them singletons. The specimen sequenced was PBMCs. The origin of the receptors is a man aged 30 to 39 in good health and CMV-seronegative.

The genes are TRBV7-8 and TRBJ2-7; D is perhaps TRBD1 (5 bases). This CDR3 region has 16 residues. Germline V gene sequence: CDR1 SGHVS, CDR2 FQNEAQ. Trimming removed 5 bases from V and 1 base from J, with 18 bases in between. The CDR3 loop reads CASSKYKSRDSYEQYF. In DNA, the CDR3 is TGTGCCAGCAGCAAATACAAAAGCAGGGATTCCTACGAGCAGTACTTC. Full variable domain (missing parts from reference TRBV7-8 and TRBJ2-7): GAGVSQSPRYKVAKRGQDVALRCDPISGHVSLFWYQQALGQGPEFLTYFQNEAQLDKSGLPSDRFFAERPEGSVSTLKIQRTQQEDSAVYLCASSKYKSRDSYEQYFGPGTRLTVT.

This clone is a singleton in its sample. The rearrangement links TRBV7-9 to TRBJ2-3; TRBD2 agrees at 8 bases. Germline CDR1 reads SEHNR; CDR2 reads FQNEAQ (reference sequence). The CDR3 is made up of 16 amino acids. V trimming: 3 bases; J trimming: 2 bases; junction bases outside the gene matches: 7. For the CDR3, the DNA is TGTGCCAGCAGCTTCGGGCGGGGGGCGGTCACAGATACGCAGTATTTT. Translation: CASSFGRGAVTDTQYF.